Each of the 20 T cell receptor beta chains below was sequenced from the same sample in a study of identical twins' blood T cells. TCRdb independently ran MiXCR on the 5' RACE reads; one entry per CDR3 protein. The sample includes hundreds of thousands of distinct CDR3 sequences, under 30% of them seen just once. The source material was PBMCs. These TCRs come from a woman aged 18 to 55 in good health.

The chain is built from TRBV6-1 and TRBJ2-3, with D perhaps TRBD2 (6 bases). This CDR3 is built from 17 residues. The V end was cut by 10 bases, the J end by 0 bases, with 23 bases between. CDR1 is MNHNS and CDR2 is SASEGT in the germline V gene. CDR3 in amino acids: CATHRLLSGSSTDTQYF. The CDR3 nucleotides are TGTGCCACACATCGACTCCTTAGCGGTTCTAGCACAGATACGCAGTATTTT.

V gene TRBV5-1 combines with J gene TRBJ1-1; perhaps TRBD1 as D (6 bases). The CDR3 extends over 15 amino acids. The germline V and J ends were trimmed by 4 bases and 1 base, with 14 bases remaining between them. Germline V lookup: CDR1 SGHRS, CDR2 YFSETQ. The chain's CDR3 is CASSKGTRGNTEAFF. DNA for the CDR3: TGCGCCAGCAGCAAGGGCACCAGGGGGAACACTGAAGCTTTCTTT. Together with reference TRBV5-1 and TRBJ1-1, the CDR3 gives the full variable domain: KAGVTQTPRYLIKTRGQQVTLSCSPISGHRSVSWYQQTPGQGLQFLFEYFSETQRNKGNFPGRFSGRQFSNSRSEMNVSTLELGDSALYLCASSKGTRGNTEAFFGQGTRLTVV.

This clonotype came up many times. The CDR3, as DNA: TGTGCCAGCACCCCCGGCTACGAGCAGTACTTC. Translating it yields CASTPGYEQYF. This chain uses TRBV12-3 or TRBV12-4 with TRBJ2-7; D is uncertain. The CDR3 runs to 11 residues. Trimming took 7 bases from V and 3 from J, leaving 7 bases between them.

The table lists this clonotype with a few counts. J is TRBJ1-1 and V is TRBV6-2 or TRBV6-3; D unresolved. V lost 7 bases, J lost 0 bases, and 12 bases lay in between. The CDR3 runs 14 residues. Per the germline V gene, CDR1 is MNHEY and CDR2 is SVGEGT. The DNA for the CDR3 is TGTGCCAGCACCGTGAGGACGGTGAACACTGAAGCTTTCTTT. This codes for CASTVRTVNTEAFF.

The chain joins TRBV5-1 to TRBJ1-1; D call uncertain. Germline CDR1 and CDR2: SGHRS and YFSETQ. With 3 bases removed from V and 2 bases from J, the gap between germline ends came to 8 bases. The CDR3 consists of 13 residues. The CDR3 DNA sequence: TGCGCCAGCAGCTGGACCTTTAACACTGAAGCTTTCTTT. This encodes CASSWTFNTEAFF.

This clonotype was counted ten times or more. J is TRBJ1-1 and V is TRBV18; D uncertain. Germline values: CDR1 KGHSH, CDR2 LQKENI. The ends were cut back, 0 bases at V and 10 bases at J, with 15 bases in the middle. The CDR3 spans 14 residues. CDR3 DNA: TGTGCCAGCTCACCACCGGGCTTGGCAGCTGGAGCTTTCTTT. It translates to CASSPPGLAAGAFF. Complete variable domain (other parts from reference TRBV18 and TRBJ1-1): NAGVMQNPRHLVRRRGQEARLRCSPMKGHSHVYWYRQLPEEGLKFMVYLQKENIIDESGMPKERFSAEFPKEGPSILRIQQVVRGDSAAYFCASSPPGLAAGAFFGQGTRLTVV.

The gene calls are TRBV12-3 or TRBV12-4 and TRBJ2-5, with D perhaps being TRBD1 or TRBD2 (5 bases each). The CDR3 is 16 amino acids. V lost 5 bases, J lost 4 bases, and 20 bases lay in between. The CDR3 spells CASSLISGGGGETQYF. The DNA of the CDR3 is TGTGCCAGCAGTCTTATATCCGGTGGGGGTGGAGAGACCCAGTACTTC.

This rearrangement joins TRBV6-2 or TRBV6-3 to TRBJ2-1; 10 bases agree with TRBD2. Germline-derived CDR1 and CDR2 are MNHEY and SVGEGT. V lost 7 bases and J lost 8; bases outside the gene matches: 11. This CDR3 has 15 amino acids. The CDR3 is CASKNGLAGAHEQFF. CDR3 nucleotide sequence: TGTGCCAGCAAAAACGGGCTAGCGGGGGCGCATGAGCAGTTCTTC.

Of note for this clonotype: A much larger clone differs by one base, so this may be a read error. The chain has TRBV28 and TRBJ1-2; no clear D. In germline, CDR1 is MDHEN, CDR2 SYDVKM. The CDR3 runs 13 residues. The CDR3 here is CAGSFRQANGYTF. CDR3 DNA: TGTGCCGGCAGTTTTAGGCAGGCAAATGGCTACACCTTC.

The chain combines TRBV5-5 with TRBJ1-1, with TRBD1 as a possible D gene (6 bases). Between the trimmed V and J ends, which lost 2 bases and 10 bases, there was a span of 21 bases. This CDR3 is built from 15 residues. Germline V gene data show CDR1 as SGHKS and CDR2 as YYEKEE (reference sequence). Here the CDR3 reads CASSFANGQLHGAFF. The CDR3 bases are TGTGCCAGCAGCTTCGCCAATGGACAGCTCCATGGAGCTTTCTTT.

About this clonotype itself: A read error may account for a junction end that differs from germline. V and J are TRBV12-3 or TRBV12-4 and TRBJ1-2, with D unresolved. The CDR3 is made up of 13 amino acids. The CDR3 spells CARSSYTEYGYTF. The CDR3 DNA is TGTGCCAGGAGTTCATACACTGAGTATGGCTACACCTTC.

This clonotype was observed a handful of times. The chain recombines TRBV21-1 with TRBJ2-1; the table's D gene call, TRBD2, was not cross checked with the DNA. TRBV21-1 is described as a pseudogene. The CDR3 length is 14 residues. CDR3 region: CASSYLAGGDEQFF. The CDR3 DNA follows: TGTGCCAGCAGCTACCTAGCGGGAGGAGATGAGCAGTTCTTC.

This clonotype was seen a handful of times. The chain uses TRBV10-3 and TRBJ2-5; D is uncertain. The CDR3 runs to 12 residues. The ends were cut back, 4 bases at V and 5 bases at J, with 8 bases in the middle. In germline, CDR1 is ENHRY, CDR2 SYGVKD. The CDR3 region has the DNA TGTGCCATCAGTGTCGGCCGGGAGACCCAGTACTTC. It codes for CAISVGRETQYF.

In this sample, this clonotype turned up once. The genes are TRBV12-5 and TRBJ2-1; D ambiguous. CDR1 and CDR2 (germline): LGHNT, FRNRAP. This CDR3 region has 13 residues. The V end was cut by 1 base, the J end by 8 bases, with 9 bases between. CDR3 loop: CASGLAPRYEQFF. For the CDR3, the DNA is TGTGCTAGTGGTTTGGCCCCCCGGTATGAGCAGTTCTTC.

This clonotype came up many times. The V call is TRBV19, the J call TRBJ1-5; 7 bases are shared with TRBD1. V shed 5 bases, J shed 9 bases, and the junction held 13 bases outside the gene matches. Germline CDR1 is LNHDA and CDR2 is SQIVND (reference sequence). This CDR3 comprises 15 residues. Here the CDR3 reads CASSPRDRVLTPQHF. The CDR3 coding sequence is TGTGCCAGTAGTCCCCGGGACAGAGTTTTGACGCCCCAGCATTTT.

The V call is TRBV6-5, the J call TRBJ1-4, with 9 positions matching TRBD1. Germline values: CDR1 MNHEY, CDR2 SVGAGI. The length of the CDR3 is 15 residues. V gave up 6 bases and J gave up 7 bases; unmatched junction bases: 9. This chain's CDR3 is CASRTGDRDSEKLFF. The CDR3 DNA sequence: TGTGCCAGCAGGACGGGGGACAGGGACAGTGAAAAACTGTTTTTT.

This clonotype showed up just a few times. This sequence joins TRBV14 and TRBJ2-3; TRBD2 matches at 10 bases. V shed 4 bases, J shed 4 bases, and the junction held 2 bases outside the gene matches. The CDR3 has 14 amino acids. Germline V gene lookup returns CDR1 SGHDN and CDR2 FVKESK. CDR3 coding DNA: TGTGCCAGCAGCCGCGGACTAGCGGCAGATACGCAGTATTTT. It codes for CASSRGLAADTQYF.

This clonotype appeared a few times. The V call is TRBV29-1, the J call TRBJ2-3; the D call may be TRBD1 or TRBD2 (6 bases each). V gave up 1 base and J gave up 1 base, with 12 bases separating them. Germline CDR1 is SQVTM and CDR2 is ANQGSEA. The CDR3 totals 15 residues. The CDR3 DNA sequence: TGCAGCGTTGAAGGTCCGGGGGCCCGCACAGATACGCAGTATTTT. Protein: CSVEGPGARTDTQYF.

The V gene is TRBV14, the J gene TRBJ2-1, with D unresolved. Trimming stripped 2 bases from V and 5 bases from J, with 7 bases between. Germline V gene data show CDR1 as SGHDN and CDR2 as FVKESK. The length of the CDR3 is 13 residues. This CDR3 is CASSQLRNNEQFF. The DNA for the CDR3 is TGTGCCAGCAGCCAACTCAGGAACAATGAGCAGTTCTTC.

This clonotype showed up just a few times. The CDR3 is CASSLGGDSGNTIYF. The CDR3 nucleotides are TGCGCCAGCAGCTTGGGGGGGGACTCTGGAAACACCATATATTTT. The V gene is TRBV5-1, the J gene TRBJ1-3, with D possibly TRBD1 on 5 matching bases. This CDR3 has 15 residues. Germline V lookup: CDR1 SGHRS, CDR2 YFSETQ. Trimming stripped 0 bases from V and 0 bases from J, with 7 bases between.